The 21 T cell receptor beta chains below come from one sample, sequenced in a study of beta chain features in type 1 diabetes. All of the isolated RNA was reverse transcribed, so expressed TCRB transcripts were sequenced. Sequencing used immunoSEQ multiplex PCR; TCRdb keeps in-frame clones, though not all of them. The table shows roughly 350,000 clones, with about 10% occurring only once. What was sequenced was naive CD4+ T cells from blood. Receptors originate from a woman in her twenties or thirties in good health.

The V and J genes are TRBV30 and TRBJ2-7; TRBD2 matches 10 bases. V shed 0 bases and J 7 bases; nucleotides not matched to a gene: 6. Germline V lookup: CDR1 GTSNPN, CDR2 SVGIG (reference sequence). The CDR3 is 14 residues long. CDR3 sequence (DNA): TGTGCCTGGAGTGTACTAGCGGGGTTGGCGGAGCAGTACTTC. Translating gives CAWSVLAGLAEQYF. Full variable domain (rest looked up from reference TRBV30 and TRBJ2-7): SQTIHQWPATLVQPVGSPLSLECTVEGTSNPNLYWYRQAAGRGLQLLFYSVGIGQISSEVPQNLSASRPQDRQFILSSKKLLLSDSGFYLCAWSVLAGLAEQYFGPGTRLTVT.

The rearrangement joins TRBV7-9 to TRBJ2-7; TRBD1 is a possible D gene (6 bases). Per the germline V gene, CDR1 is SEHNR and CDR2 is FQNEAQ (reference sequence). Trimming pared 5 bases from V and 2 bases from J, leaving 28 bases between. The CDR3 covers 19 residues. The CDR3 loop reads CASSPNARIGGRSPYEQYF. CDR3 nucleotide sequence: TGTGCCAGCAGCCCAAATGCCCGCATAGGGGGAAGGTCACCCTACGAGCAGTACTTC.

This clone was counted a few times. The CDR3 DNA sequence: TGTGCCAGCAGTGAATCGGCGGGACTCGAGCAGTTCTTC. Translation: CASSESAGLEQFF. The gene calls are TRBV6-1 and TRBJ2-1; possible D gene TRBD2, 6 bases. V was clipped by 2 bases and J by 10 bases, with 12 bases between them. CDR1 and CDR2 (germline): MNHNS, SASEGT. This CDR3 spans 13 amino acids.

Only a few counts were recorded for this clone. The CDR3 coding sequence is TGTGCCAGCAGCTTACAACGGAGCTCCTACGAGCAGTACTTC. Translated: CASSLQRSSYEQYF. V usage is TRBV7-6 and J usage is TRBJ2-7; D ambiguous. CDR1 is SGHVS and CDR2 is FNYEAQ in the germline V gene. CDR3 length: 14 amino acids. V was shortened by 2 bases and J by 0 bases, with 8 bases between the two germline ends.

The V gene is TRBV7-3, the J gene TRBJ1-2; D might be TRBD1 (6 bases). This CDR3 comprises 15 residues. Per germline, CDR1 SGHTA and CDR2 FQGTGA. V was clipped by 3 bases and J by 2 bases, with 13 bases between them. Here the CDR3 reads CASSLGARPNYGYTF. For the CDR3, the DNA is TGTGCCAGCAGCTTGGGGGCCCGACCGAACTATGGCTACACCTTC.

This rearrangement joins TRBV19 to TRBJ2-3, with a possible D match to TRBD2 (5 bases). Looked up from germline, CDR1 is LNHDA and CDR2 is SQIVND (reference sequence). V was trimmed by 3 bases and J by 3 bases, leaving 10 bases between them. The CDR3 covers 14 residues. The CDR3 is CASSIAGGTDTQYF. The CDR3 coding sequence is TGTGCCAGTAGTATTGCGGGTGGAACAGATACGCAGTATTTT.

On this clone: Other DNA sequences from this sample encode an identical CDR3 as well. J is TRBJ1-2 and V is TRBV2, with a weak D call TRBD1 (5 bases). V lost 6 bases to trimming and J lost 2 bases, with 7 bases between them. Per the germline V gene, CDR1 is SNHLY and CDR2 is FYNNEI. The length of the CDR3 is 12 residues. CDR3 loop: CASRTDNYGYTF. The CDR3 bases are TGTGCCAGCAGGACAGACAACTATGGCTACACCTTC.

The chain combines TRBV7-9 with TRBJ2-1; D possibly corresponds to TRBD2 (5 bases). The V gene lost 0 bases and the J gene lost 5 bases, with 11 bases spanning the gap. Looked up from germline, CDR1 is SEHNR and CDR2 is FQNEAQ (reference sequence). The CDR3 sequence is 15 residues long. The CDR3 region has the DNA TGTGCCAGCAGCTTAGCGGGGAGTACCAACAATGAGCAGTTCTTC. It is translated as CASSLAGSTNNEQFF.

This clone has a handful of counts. Other DNA variants within this sample encode the same CDR3. The rearrangement joins TRBV7-2 to TRBJ2-7, with 9 bases that match TRBD1. Germline CDR1 reads SGHTA; CDR2 reads FQGNSA. This CDR3 has 14 amino acids. V trimming: 5 bases; J trimming: 1 base; junction bases outside the gene matches: 3. This chain's CDR3 is CASSLGTGSYEQYF. In DNA, the CDR3 is TGTGCCAGCAGCCTCGGGACAGGGTCCTACGAGCAGTACTTC.

This clone turned up a few times. The chain is built from TRBV4-1 and TRBJ2-7; 12 positions agree with TRBD2. CDR3 size: 15 residues. The germline V gene has CDR1 MGHRA and CDR2 YSYEKL. The ends lost 1 base at V and 6 bases at J; junction bases unmatched: 4. CDR3 sequence (DNA): TGCGCCAGCAGCCAAGGGCTAGCGGGAGGGGGCGAGCAGTACTTC. Amino acids: CASSQGLAGGGEQYF.

In this sample, this clone turned up a few times. The chain joins TRBV4-1 to TRBJ2-2, with 10 bases matching TRBD2. This CDR3 region has 16 residues. The J segment lost 2 bases and the V segment lost 2 bases, leaving 2 bases of the junction unmatched. The V gene's germline CDR1 is MGHRA and CDR2 YSYEKL. The CDR3 is CASSQWTSGNTGELFF. The CDR3 coding sequence is TGCGCCAGCAGCCAATGGACTAGCGGTAACACCGGGGAGCTGTTTTTT.

This clone was detected a few times. The chain employs TRBV5-8 and TRBJ2-5; the D gene is possibly TRBD1 (6 bases). Germline CDR1 is SGHTS and CDR2 is YDEGEE. V was clipped by 4 bases and J by 1 base, with 17 bases between them. The CDR3 runs to 16 residues. The CDR3 nucleotides read TGTGCCAGCAGCGCACCCGAGACAGGTCTCCAAGAGACCCAGTACTTC. This translates into CASSAPETGLQETQYF.

The V gene is TRBV11-3, the J gene TRBJ2-5; D possibly corresponds to TRBD2 (6 bases). This CDR3 spans 16 amino acids. V was trimmed by 0 bases and J by 1 base, leaving 12 bases between them. Germline V gene sequence: CDR1 SGHNT, CDR2 YENEEA. The DNA for the CDR3 is TGTGCCAGCAGCTTAGACTTCCAGGGAGGCCAAGAGACCCAGTACTTC. As protein: CASSLDFQGGQETQYF.

The chain has TRBV2 and TRBJ2-7; 8 bases map to TRBD1. This CDR3 has 15 amino acids. Trimming took 2 bases from V and 4 from J; bases not matched to a gene: 7. Germline V gives CDR1 SNHLY, CDR2 FYNNEI. CDR3 in amino acids: CASSERPGGSYEQYF. DNA for the CDR3: TGTGCCAGCAGTGAAAGGCCAGGGGGCAGTTACGAGCAGTACTTC.

The table lists this clone with a few counts. The chain links TRBV29-1 to TRBJ2-1; the D gene is possibly TRBD2 (5 bases). Trimming pared 6 bases from V and 9 bases from J, leaving 18 bases between. Germline loops: CDR1 SQVTM, CDR2 ANQGSEA. The CDR3 contains 13 residues. The CDR3 bases are TGCAGCGTGGAGGAGTACCTTTTCGGTGAGCAGTTCTTC. This codes for CSVEEYLFGEQFF.

CDR3 nucleotide sequence: TGTGCCAGCTTCGCAGACAGGGCGGCGGCTAACTATGGCTACACCTTC. As protein: CASFADRAAANYGYTF. The chain carries TRBV18 and TRBJ1-2, with 7 bases identical to TRBD1. The CDR3 has 16 amino acids. Trimming at V came to 7 bases and at J to 0 bases, leaving 11 bases not matched to a gene. From germline, CDR1 is KGHSH and CDR2 LQKENI. Variable domain in full (rest from reference TRBV18 and TRBJ1-2): NAGVMQNPRHLVRRRGQEARLRCSPMKGHSHVYWYRQLPEEGLKFMVYLQKENIIDESGMPKERFSAEFPKEGPSILRIQQVVRGDSAAYFCASFADRAAANYGYTFGSGTRLTVV.

This clone was seen a few times. This CDR3 is CATSNWGREETQYF. CDR3 DNA sequence: TGTGCCACCAGCAATTGGGGGAGGGAAGAGACCCAGTACTTC. The chain couples TRBV15 to TRBJ2-5; 7 nucleotides match TRBD2. Trimming cost V 4 bases and J 3 bases; bases outside gene matches: 5. The CDR3 has 14 residues. Germline V gives CDR1 LNHNV, CDR2 YYDKDF (reference sequence).

This clone was detected only a few times. V usage is TRBV9 and J usage is TRBJ2-1; 10 nucleotides agree with TRBD2. With V trimmed by 3 bases and J by 5 bases, 8 bases remained unmatched. This CDR3 contains 16 residues. CDR1 SGDLS and CDR2 YYNGEE come from the germline V gene. The CDR3 spells CASSASSSGRDNEQFF. In DNA form, the CDR3 reads TGTGCCAGCAGCGCTTCATCCAGCGGGAGGGACAATGAGCAGTTCTTC.

There are a few counts of this clone. V and J are TRBV4-3 and TRBJ1-2; 7 bases map to TRBD1. The CDR3 extends over 15 amino acids. With V trimmed by 4 bases and J by 0 bases, 5 bases remained unmatched. The germline CDR1 and CDR2 sequences are LGHNA and YSLEER. The DNA of the CDR3 is TGCGCCAGCAGCCCTAGGGGACAGCCTAACTATGGCTACACCTTC. This gives the protein CASSPRGQPNYGYTF.

This clone appeared a few times. This chain joins TRBV4-2 and TRBJ2-3, with a tentative D call TRBD2 (5 bases). The V and J ends lost 2 bases and 0 bases respectively, with 9 bases between them. The CDR3 sequence is 15 residues long. Germline values: CDR1 LGHNA, CDR2 YNFKEQ. CDR3 DNA sequence: TGTGCCAGCAGCCAAAGCGGCCCTAGCACAGATACGCAGTATTTT. Amino acids: CASSQSGPSTDTQYF.

J is TRBJ2-5 and V is TRBV10-3; D might be TRBD1 (5 bases). CDR3 length: 14 residues. The germline CDR1 and CDR2 sequences are ENHRY and SYGVKD. Trimming stripped 3 bases from V and 5 bases from J, with 13 bases between. CDR3 residues: CAISDDVKGETQYF. Written as DNA, the CDR3 is TGTGCCATCAGTGATGATGTGAAGGGGGAGACCCAGTACTTC.